This TCR beta chain was sequenced during a study of TIL therapy for anti-PD-1-resistant metastatic lung cancer. Study-wide context: Most patients had lung adenocarcinoma. Overall study findings and caveats: TIL clonotype persistence in blood showed no apparent association with response.

The CDR3 loop spans 17 amino acids. Trimming shortened V by 8 bases and J by 0 bases, and 20 bases separated the two germline ends. The germline V gene encodes CDR1 SGHVS and CDR2 FQNEAQ. This was the immunoSEQ v3 assay. Sequencing depth was about 2 million read pairs for survey level, about 5-6 million for deep. TCRdb's copy holds only in-frame clones and misses some; the assay was immunoSEQ multiplex PCR. This table holds tens of thousands of clones, roughly 70% found once. Described time point: pre-treatment sample, taken before nivolumab and TIL therapy. To note about this clone: The antigen is not known.

Sequences were derived from blood, sampled at baseline. V usage is TRBV7-8 and J usage is TRBJ1-5; D possibly corresponds to TRBD1 (5 bases). The TCR comes from a person aged 25 to 79 with non-small cell lung cancer. The chain's CDR3 is CASQGQGMWLSNQPQHF. For the CDR3, the DNA is TGTGCCAGCCAAGGGCAGGGTATGTGGCTTAGCAATCAGCCCCAGCATTTT.